The clone carrying this TCR beta chain has ten or more counts. What it binds is unknown. The entry originates in a study of regulatory T cells in long-lasting Graves disease. Time point specified: newly diagnosed GD, antithyroid drugs for less than 3 months. The TCR library used RNA extracted from PBMCs. Findings and limits, study-wide: Between persistent patients, a few thousand public clonotypes were shared, exceeding the roughly 940 shared between new patients.

CDR3 regions were amplified by Arm-PCR using iRepertoire HTBI primers to build TCR beta libraries. TCRdb processed the multiplex PCR reads anew with MiXCR; each CDR3 protein has one entry. Of roughly 410,000 distinct CDR3 sequences in the sample, approximately 15% are singletons; the top ten hold approximately 7.8%. CDR3 size: 14 residues. The ends lost 4 bases at V and 7 bases at J; junction bases unmatched: 4. Germline V lookup: CDR1 SGDLS, CDR2 YYNGEE. The sample was also linked to a second study, of T cells in Graves' hyperthyroidism and ophthalmopathy. That report adds: A model of 13 V-J features distinguished ophthalmopathy from stable hyperthyroidism.

The source of this sequence is a middle-aged woman with Graves disease. This sequence joins TRBV9 and TRBJ1-6; 8 nucleotides agree with TRBD1. The specimen was peripheral blood mononuclear cells (PBMCs), collected at new diagnosis, from a patient treated with antithyroid drugs. CDR3 sequence reads: CASSRDRLNSPLHF. CDR3 DNA sequence: TGTGCCAGCAGCAGGGACAGGCTGAATTCACCCCTCCACTTT.